The clone carrying this TCR beta chain came up many times. Its antigen is as yet unknown. This sample was taken from a study of CD8 T cells in ankylosing spondylitis. Germline loops: CDR1 ENHRY, CDR2 SYGVKD. The CDR3 consists of 16 residues. J was trimmed by 5 bases and V by 3 bases; bases with no gene match: 8. General study points: Enrichment of disease-linked clones was reportedly significant in matched ankylosing spondylitis synovial fluid. Some of the motif variants had earlier been found in reactive arthritis patients' fluid and blood. Characteristic of ankylosing spondylitis blood, it appeared, was a TCR beta motif comprising about eight highly homologous variants. A CD8+ phenotype characterized the disease-linked clones, which were relatively rare in peripheral blood.

Making use of molecular barcodes, quantitative 5'-RACE generated TCR beta libraries. TCRdb called the 5' RACE reads again in MiXCR, with one record for every CDR3 protein. The profile shows under 850,000 distinct CDR3 sequences, 15% to 20% of them singletons. The sequence derives from a male donor with ankylosing spondylitis. Material for sequencing was blood, either unsorted or a sorted T cell fraction (not recorded which). The chain recombines TRBV10-3 with TRBJ2-2; 8 positions agree with TRBD1. The chain's CDR3 is CAISDPTGVWTGELFF. CDR3 in DNA: TGTGCCATCAGTGATCCGACAGGGGTGTGGACCGGGGAGCTGTTTTTT.